Presented here are 19 T cell receptor beta chains from one specimen sequenced in a study of OX40 agonist ivuxolimab in advanced cancers. Produced via immunoSEQ multiplex PCR; TCRdb's table is partial and in-frame only. Among 15,000 to 20,000 clones, around 83% were seen once, and the ten largest hold 12%. The source material was CD4+ or CD8+ T cells sorted from blood, sampled in a trial of the OX40 agonist ivuxolimab. All receptors derive from an adult with an advanced solid tumor such as melanoma, head and neck, liver or kidney cancer.

This rearrangement joins TRBV9 to TRBJ2-1, with a possible D match to TRBD2 (6 bases). Between the trimmed V and J ends, which lost 5 bases and 10 bases, there was a span of 13 bases. The CDR3 runs to 12 residues. Germline V gene sequence: CDR1 SGDLS, CDR2 YYNGEE. CDR3 nucleotide sequence: TGTGCCAGCAGTGACGGAGGGCGGGAGCAGTTCTTC. This gives the protein CASSDGGREQFF. Combining the CDR3 with reference TRBV9 and TRBJ2-1 gives the whole variable domain DSGVTQTPKHLITATGQRVTLRCSPRSGDLSVYWYQQSLDQGLQFLIQYYNGEERAKGNILERFSAQQFPDLHSELNLSSLELGDSALYFCASSDGGREQFFGPGTRLTVL.

J is TRBJ1-1 and V is TRBV9; D may be TRBD1 (5 bases). V was cut by 0 bases and J by 3 bases, with 15 bases left in between. Per germline, CDR1 SGDLS and CDR2 YYNGEE. CDR3 size: 16 residues. CDR3: CASSVEGGVVDTEAFF. CDR3 coding DNA: TGTGCCAGCAGCGTAGAGGGAGGGGTTGTTGACACTGAAGCTTTCTTT.

This clone was seen a few times. The chain joins TRBV27 to TRBJ1-6; D possibly corresponds to TRBD1 (5 bases). V was shortened by 6 bases and J by 5 bases, with 14 bases between the two germline ends. The germline V gene encodes CDR1 MNHEY and CDR2 SMNVEV (reference sequence). The CDR3 consists of 15 residues. CDR3 amino acids: CASRRDGTHNSPLHF. In DNA form, the CDR3 reads TGTGCCAGCAGGCGGGACGGCACCCATAATTCACCCCTCCACTTT.

This clone appeared once. The rearrangement joins TRBV11-3 to TRBJ2-3; D remains unclear. The germline V gene encodes CDR1 SGHNT and CDR2 YENEEA. This CDR3 region has 13 residues. With 5 bases removed from V and 1 base from J, the gap between germline ends came to 7 bases. CDR3 nucleotides: TGTGCCAGCAGCCCCCCCGGCACAGATACGCAGTATTTT. Its protein is CASSPPGTDTQYF.

The rearrangement joins TRBV19 to TRBJ2-1, with a possible D match to TRBD2 (5 bases). Germline V gives CDR1 LNHDA, CDR2 SQIVND (reference sequence). The CDR3 loop spans 12 amino acids. The V gene lost 4 bases and the J gene lost 9 bases, with 10 bases spanning the gap. The CDR3: CASSSTRVEQFF. CDR3 DNA: TGTGCCAGTAGTAGTACTAGAGTTGAGCAGTTCTTC.

This clone was detected once. V is TRBV6-5 and J is TRBJ2-7, with D unresolved. Per the germline V gene, CDR1 is MNHEY and CDR2 is SVGAGI. This CDR3 is 13 amino acids long. V lost 0 bases to trimming and J lost 5 bases, with 8 bases between them. In nucleotides, the CDR3 is TGTGCCAGCAGTTACTCGTCGGGCGACGAGCAGTACTTC. It is translated as CASSYSSGDEQYF.

The V gene is TRBV19, the J gene TRBJ1-6, with D possibly TRBD1 on 5 matching bases. The germline V gene encodes CDR1 LNHDA and CDR2 SQIVND (reference sequence). V gave up 4 bases and J gave up 8 bases, with 9 bases separating them. The length of the CDR3 is 13 residues. CDR3 sequence reads: CASSNKGYSPLHF. The CDR3 nucleotides read TGTGCCAGTAGTAACAAGGGGTATTCACCCCTCCACTTT. Full variable domain (rest looked up from reference TRBV19 and TRBJ1-6): DGGITQSPKYLFRKEGQNVTLSCEQNLNHDAMYWYRQDPGQGLRLIYYSQIVNDFQKGDIAEGYSVSREKKESFPLTVTSAQKNPTAFYLCASSNKGYSPLHFGNGTRLTVT.

The rearrangement links TRBV9 to TRBJ2-7; 8 positions match TRBD2. With 4 bases clipped from V and 7 bases from J, the junction kept 7 bases outside the gene matches. The CDR3 consists of 13 residues. The germline CDR1 and CDR2 sequences are SGDLS and YYNGEE. CDR3 DNA sequence: TGTGCCAGCAGCCCGGGGACTAGTGGGGAGCAGTACTTC. Encoded protein: CASSPGTSGEQYF. The variable domain in full, completed from reference TRBV9 and TRBJ2-7, reads DSGVTQTPKHLITATGQRVTLRCSPRSGDLSVYWYQQSLDQGLQFLIQYYNGEERAKGNILERFSAQQFPDLHSELNLSSLELGDSALYFCASSPGTSGEQYFGPGTRLTVT.

The chain combines TRBV4-3 with TRBJ2-1; 8 bases align to TRBD2. CDR3 length equals 15 residues. CDR1 and CDR2 from the germline V gene are LGHNA and YSLEER. The V segment lost 2 bases and the J segment 9 bases; nucleotides outside the gene matches: 9. The CDR3 reads CASSQSESGSGEQFF. In DNA, the CDR3 is TGCGCCAGCAGCCAATCCGAGAGCGGGAGCGGTGAGCAGTTCTTC.

This sequence joins TRBV5-6 and TRBJ1-2; no clear D. CDR3 length: 13 amino acids. CDR1 is SGHDT, CDR2 YYEEEE, per germline. V shed 3 bases and J shed 2 bases, with 8 bases lying between them. The CDR3 loop is CASSYKKNYGYTF. The DNA for the CDR3 is TGTGCCAGCAGCTACAAGAAGAACTATGGCTACACCTTC. The full variable domain, its missing parts supplied by reference TRBV5-6 and TRBJ1-2, is DAGVTQSPTHLIKTRGQQVTLRCSPKSGHDTVSWYQQALGQGPQFIFQYYEEEERQRGNFPDRFSGHQFPNYSSELNVNALLLGDSALYLCASSYKKNYGYTFGSGTRLTVV.

V is TRBV5-1 and J is TRBJ1-1, with a tentative D call TRBD1 (6 bases). The V gene's germline CDR1 is SGHRS and CDR2 YFSETQ. Trimming cost V 1 base and J 1 base, with 14 bases left between them. The CDR3 extends over 16 amino acids. CDR3 DNA sequence: TGCGCCAGCAGCTTGTCCATGACGGGGGCGAACACTGAAGCTTTCTTT. It codes for CASSLSMTGANTEAFF. Looking up the rest from reference TRBV5-1 and TRBJ1-1 gives the full variable domain: KAGVTQTPRYLIKTRGQQVTLSCSPISGHRSVSWYQQTPGQGLQFLFEYFSETQRNKGNFPGRFSGRQFSNSRSEMNVSTLELGDSALYLCASSLSMTGANTEAFFGQGTRLTVV.

A single count supports this clone. The chain carries TRBV4-3 and TRBJ2-3, with TRBD2 as a possible D gene (7 bases). This CDR3 spans 16 amino acids. Trimming removed 6 bases at V and 6 bases at J, with 22 bases between. From germline, CDR1 is LGHNA and CDR2 YSLEER. CDR3 residues: CASSQRGGTPWDTQYF. CDR3 DNA: TGCGCCAGCAGTCAAAGGGGGGGGACTCCCTGGGATACGCAGTATTTT.

The chain joins TRBV13 to TRBJ2-7; 8 nucleotides line up with TRBD2. The germline V gene has CDR1 PRHDT and CDR2 FYEKMQ (reference sequence). V lost 5 bases, J lost 3 bases, and 9 bases stayed unmatched. The CDR3 consists of 15 residues. The CDR3 here is CASSPFSGTFYEQYF. As DNA, the CDR3 is TGTGCCAGCAGCCCCTTTAGCGGGACCTTCTACGAGCAGTACTTC. The full variable domain, its missing parts supplied by reference TRBV13 and TRBJ2-7, is AAGVIQSPRHLIKEKRETATLKCYPIPRHDTVYWYQQGPGQDPQFLISFYEKMQSDKGSIPDRFSAQQFSDYHSELNMSSLELGDSALYFCASSPFSGTFYEQYFGPGTRLTVT.

This clone was picked up one time. The chain has TRBV6-5 and TRBJ2-3; unclear D gene. Germline-derived CDR1 and CDR2 are MNHEY and SVGAGI. The V end lost 7 bases, the J end lost 6 bases, and 14 bases lay between the germline ends. The CDR3 is 13 amino acids. CDR3 amino acids: CASNSGLQDTQYF. As DNA, the CDR3 is TGTGCCAGCAATTCGGGCCTCCAGGATACGCAGTATTTT.

This clone appeared a single time. The V and J genes are TRBV6-1 and TRBJ1-5; D may be TRBD1 (5 bases). The CDR3 covers 13 residues. Per the germline V gene, CDR1 is MNHNS and CDR2 is SASEGT. V was cut by 8 bases and J by 4 bases, with 12 bases left in between. Here the CDR3 DNA reads TGTGCCAGCCAGAGAGGGGAAAATCAGCCCCAGCATTTT. This translates into CASQRGENQPQHF.

This clone was counted a few times. The gene calls are TRBV27 and TRBJ2-7; 7 nucleotides match TRBD1. V trimming: 6 bases; J trimming: 0 bases; junction bases outside the gene matches: 8. Germline values: CDR1 MNHEY, CDR2 SMNVEV (reference sequence). CDR3 length equals 15 residues. DNA for the CDR3: TGTGCCAGCAGCGAAACGGGACAGCCCTCCTACGAGCAGTACTTC. Protein product: CASSETGQPSYEQYF.

The chain is built from TRBV11-2 and TRBJ2-4; weak D call: TRBD2 (6 bases). Germline CDR1 reads SGHAT; CDR2 reads FQNNGV. The CDR3 extends over 14 amino acids. Trimming removed 3 bases at V and 3 bases at J, with 9 bases between. The CDR3 here is CASSFGSGKNIQYF. For the CDR3, the DNA is TGTGCCAGCAGCTTCGGGAGTGGCAAAAACATTCAGTACTTC.

The V gene is TRBV5-6, the J gene TRBJ2-1; the D is unclear. This CDR3 spans 15 amino acids. V dropped 0 bases and J dropped 6 bases, with 13 bases sitting between them. CDR1 and CDR2 from the germline V gene are SGHDT and YYEEEE. The CDR3 nucleotides read TGTGCCAGCAGCTTGGAGCCCGACTGGCCCAATGAGCAGTTCTTC. Encoded protein: CASSLEPDWPNEQFF.

This clone is termed medium-sized. The gene calls are TRBV28 and TRBJ2-5; D is ambiguous. V lost 5 bases and J 5 bases, leaving 15 bases between the germline ends. This CDR3 has 14 residues. Germline V gene sequence: CDR1 MDHEN, CDR2 SYDVKM. The CDR3 DNA is TGTGCCAGCAGTGTTGTAGATCTCCGGGAGACCCAGTACTTC. Its protein product is CASSVVDLRETQYF.